This entry lists 27 T cell receptor beta chains sequenced from one sample in a study of T-cell reconstitution after alpha-beta-depleted transplantation in children. Unique molecular identifiers were incorporated into the prepared TCRbeta library. TCRdb processed the PCR reads anew with MiXCR; each CDR3 protein has one entry. The table lists over 450,000 distinct CDR3 sequences, roughly a tenth of them singletons. The source material was PBMCs, sampled before TCRalphabeta/CD19-depleted stem cell transplant. These receptors originate from a child between 2 and 9 years old with inherited bone marrow failure, due to receive a stem cell transplant.

This clonotype has at least ten counts. This chain connects TRBV29-1 to TRBJ2-7; D is uncertain. Germline V CDR1 and CDR2: SQVTM, ANQGSEA. The length of the CDR3 is 13 residues. V shed 4 bases and J shed 4 bases, with 14 bases lying between them. The CDR3 DNA sequence: TGCAGCGTTGTAGGCCAGAATGAATACGAGCAGTACTTC. Its protein is CSVVGQNEYEQYF.

In this sample, this clonotype turned up many times. The chain recombines TRBV18 with TRBJ2-1, with TRBD2 matching 7 bases. Germline assignment: CDR1 KGHSH and CDR2 LQKENI. This CDR3 has 16 amino acids. J gave up 2 bases and V 2 bases, and 6 bases lay outside the gene matches. As DNA, the CDR3 is TGTGCCAGCTCACCAGTAGCGGGTTCCACCTACAATGAGCAGTTCTTC. As protein: CASSPVAGSTYNEQFF.

This clonotype was seen ten or more times. The V gene is TRBV7-9, the J gene TRBJ2-2, with 8 nucleotides matching TRBD2. From germline, CDR1 is SEHNR and CDR2 FQNEAQ (reference sequence). V was pared by 11 bases and J by 1 base, with 12 bases of the junction left unmatched. The CDR3 covers 16 residues. CDR3 nucleotides: TGTGCCGGGACTAGGGCAGCCGATGGGAACACCGGGGAGCTGTTTTTT. Protein product: CAGTRAADGNTGELFF.

This clonotype was seen repeatedly, ten times or more. The CDR3 sequence is CASRGTEAPGNTIYF. DNA for the CDR3: TGTGCCAGCAGAGGGACAGAGGCTCCTGGAAACACCATATATTTT. This sequence joins TRBV7-9 and TRBJ1-3; the match to TRBD1 covers 7 bases. Germline V gene data show CDR1 as SEHNR and CDR2 as FQNEAQ (reference sequence). This CDR3 has 15 residues. V gave up 6 bases and J gave up 2 bases; unmatched junction bases: 7.

This clonotype has a count of ten or more. This chain connects TRBV28 to TRBJ2-3; 11 bases agree with TRBD1. J gave up 2 bases and V 3 bases, and 1 base lay outside the gene matches. CDR1 and CDR2 from the germline V gene are MDHEN and SYDVKM. This CDR3 is built from 15 residues. CDR3 nucleotide sequence: TGTGCCAGCAGTTTGGGACAGGGGGACACAGATACGCAGTATTTT. Amino acids: CASSLGQGDTDTQYF.

This clonotype has a count of ten or more. The chain couples TRBV27 to TRBJ2-1; TRBD2 matches at 7 bases. V was pared by 1 base and J by 5 bases, with 8 bases of the junction left unmatched. CDR3 length: 16 residues. Germline-derived CDR1 and CDR2 are MNHEY and SMNVEV (reference sequence). The CDR3 here is CASSLWGGSGHNEQFF. As DNA, the CDR3 is TGTGCCAGCAGTTTATGGGGGGGTTCTGGCCACAATGAGCAGTTCTTC.

This clonotype was detected ten times or more. The rearrangement joins TRBV6-5 to TRBJ2-7, with D tentatively TRBD2 (5 bases). The CDR3 has 13 amino acids. The V end was cut by 7 bases, the J end by 3 bases, with 13 bases between. Germline values: CDR1 MNHEY, CDR2 SVGAGI. The CDR3 spells CASTPSEGYEQYF. CDR3 sequence (DNA): TGTGCCAGCACCCCTAGTGAGGGCTACGAGCAGTACTTC.

This clonotype was seen more than once but under ten times. The chain couples TRBV19 to TRBJ2-2; D may match TRBD1 or TRBD2 (5 bases each). The CDR3 is 14 residues long. Germline assignment: CDR1 LNHDA and CDR2 SQIVND (reference sequence). Trimming cost V 6 bases and J 5 bases, with 13 bases left between them. CDR3 in DNA: TGTGCCAGTAGATGGGGCGAGGGTACCGGGGAGCTGTTTTTT. Translated, it gives CASRWGEGTGELFF. The full variable domain, completed using reference TRBV19 and TRBJ2-2, is DGGITQSPKYLFRKEGQNVTLSCEQNLNHDAMYWYRQDPGQGLRLIYYSQIVNDFQKGDIAEGYSVSREKKESFPLTVTSAQKNPTAFYLCASRWGEGTGELFFGEGSRLTVL.

This clonotype was seen many times. The CDR3 reads CASSLVQGPYQETQYF. CDR3 nucleotides: TGTGCCAGCAGTTTAGTCCAGGGCCCGTACCAAGAGACCCAGTACTTC. V gene TRBV12-3 or TRBV12-4 combines with J gene TRBJ2-5; a possible D gene is TRBD1 (5 bases). V was cut by 1 base and J by 0 bases, with 12 bases left in between. The CDR3 is 16 residues long.

At least ten counts were recorded for this clonotype. The J gene is TRBJ1-1, the V gene TRBV7-9, with 9 positions matching TRBD1. V was pared by 4 bases and J by 12 bases, with 6 bases of the junction left unmatched. The CDR3 spans 12 residues. Germline lookup yields CDR1 SEHNR and CDR2 FQNEAQ (reference sequence). The CDR3 reads CASSYKQGATFF. The CDR3 DNA reads as TGTGCCAGCAGCTATAAACAGGGGGCGACTTTCTTT.

This clonotype was recorded many times. This chain connects TRBV7-9 to TRBJ1-3; tentative D call: TRBD1 (5 bases). The CDR3 loop spans 14 amino acids. V shed 2 bases and J shed 2 bases, with 7 bases lying between them. Per germline, CDR1 SEHNR and CDR2 FQNEAQ (reference sequence). The CDR3: CASSLSGPGNTIYF. The DNA for the CDR3 is TGTGCCAGCAGCTTATCAGGGCCTGGAAACACCATATATTTT.

This clonotype was seen a handful of times. The chain joins TRBV7-2 to TRBJ2-5; TRBD1 matches at 8 bases. Germline V gene data show CDR1 as SGHTA and CDR2 as FQGNSA. There are 17 residues in the CDR3. The V segment lost 1 base and the J segment 1 base; nucleotides outside the gene matches: 8. In DNA form, the CDR3 reads TGTGCCAGCAGCTTAGGTGCTTGGGACAGGTTCCAAGAGACCCAGTACTTC. It codes for CASSLGAWDRFQETQYF.

This clonotype has a count of ten or more. The junction departs from the called germline gene at one end, perhaps through a read error. V and J are TRBV5-1 and TRBJ1-1; 7 bases line up with TRBD1. The CDR3 extends over 15 amino acids. The germline CDR1 and CDR2 sequences are SGHRS and YFSETQ. CDR3 amino acids: CASSFLQGMNTEAFF. The CDR3 region has the DNA TGCGCCAGCAGCTTCCTACAGGGGATGAACACTGAGGCTTTCTTT. The full variable domain, completed using reference TRBV5-1 and TRBJ1-1, is KAGVTQTPRYLIKTRGQQVTLSCSPISGHRSVSWYQQTPGQGLQFLFEYFSETQRNKGNFPGRFSGRQFSNSRSEMNVSTLELGDSALYLCASSFLQGMNTEAFFGQGTRLTVV.

In its sample, this clonotype was seen many times. At one of its ends the junction is not consistent with the germline gene, which may arise from a read error. The chain is built from TRBV29-1 and TRBJ2-1, with 9 bases matching TRBD2. Germline assignment: CDR1 SQVTM and CDR2 ANQGSEA. The CDR3 sequence is 13 residues long. For the CDR3, the DNA is TGCAGCGTCACAGACCCCAGCGGGAGGCACGGGCTCTTC. This gives the protein CSVTDPSGRHGLF.

This clonotype was recorded at least ten times. The V and J genes are TRBV20-1 and TRBJ2-7; unclear D gene. Trimming took off 6 bases at V and 4 bases at J, with 16 bases between the two ends. The CDR3 is made up of 13 amino acids. Germline values: CDR1 DFQATT, CDR2 SNEGSKA (reference sequence). In DNA, the CDR3 is TGCAGTGCCCCCGTCCCCACTATGTACGAGCAGTACTTC. Its translation: CSAPVPTMYEQYF.

This clonotype has ten or more counts. The rearrangement links TRBV4-3 to TRBJ2-3, with TRBD1 matching over 7 bases. Germline-derived CDR1 and CDR2 are LGHNA and YSLEER. The CDR3 length is 17 residues. Losses at the gene ends were 0 bases for V and 0 bases for J; bases not matched to a gene: 6. CDR3 sequence reads: CASSQEAQGSSTDTQYF. The CDR3, as DNA: TGCGCCAGCAGCCAAGAAGCACAGGGGTCGAGCACAGATACGCAGTATTTT.

The chain carries TRBV29-1 and TRBJ1-1; no definite D call. There are 13 residues in the CDR3. The germline V gene has CDR1 SQVTM and CDR2 ANQGSEA. V was clipped by 1 base and J by 4 bases, with 10 bases between them. CDR3 sequence: CSVEAGRATEAFF. The CDR3 nucleotides read TGCAGCGTTGAAGCGGGGAGGGCCACTGAAGCTTTCTTT.

This clonotype was recorded many times. The gene calls are TRBV5-1 and TRBJ2-5; tentative D call: TRBD1 (6 bases). This CDR3 contains 13 residues. Germline CDR1 is SGHRS and CDR2 is YFSETQ. The V end lost 4 bases, the J end lost 7 bases, and 14 bases lay between the germline ends. The CDR3 DNA sequence: TGCGCCAGCAGCCCGGACAGTTTCGGGACCCAGTACTTC. This encodes CASSPDSFGTQYF.

This clonotype was counted ten times or more. The chain recombines TRBV27 with TRBJ2-4; D is ambiguous. Germline lookup yields CDR1 MNHEY and CDR2 SMNVEV (reference sequence). The CDR3 is made up of 15 amino acids. The V gene lost 5 bases and the J gene lost 0 bases, with 11 bases spanning the gap. The CDR3, as DNA: TGTGCCAGCAGTCCCTCCAGGATAGCCAAAAACATTCAGTACTTC. Protein sequence: CASSPSRIAKNIQYF.

In its sample, this clonotype was seen many times. V usage is TRBV29-1 and J usage is TRBJ2-2; no definite D call. The germline CDR1 and CDR2 sequences are SQVTM and ANQGSEA. The V gene lost 4 bases and the J gene lost 5 bases, with 5 bases spanning the gap. This CDR3 region has 11 residues. The CDR3 sequence is CSVGRTGELFF. The CDR3 DNA is TGCAGCGTTGGGAGAACCGGGGAGCTGTTTTTT.

This clonotype was recorded at least ten times. The chain recombines TRBV5-1 with TRBJ2-7; 11 bases agree with TRBD1. This CDR3 has 12 residues. V shed 4 bases and J 11 bases; nucleotides not matched to a gene: 5. Germline CDR1 is SGHRS and CDR2 is YFSETQ. CDR3 sequence (DNA): TGCGCCAGCAGCCGGACAGGGGGCGCGGAGTACTTC. It is translated as CASSRTGGAEYF. The full variable domain, its missing parts supplied by reference TRBV5-1 and TRBJ2-7, is KAGVTQTPRYLIKTRGQQVTLSCSPISGHRSVSWYQQTPGQGLQFLFEYFSETQRNKGNFPGRFSGRQFSNSRSEMNVSTLELGDSALYLCASSRTGGAEYFGPGTRLTVT.

This clonotype has at least ten counts. The chain uses TRBV11-2 and TRBJ2-2, with 8 positions matching TRBD2. This CDR3 region has 18 residues. Per germline, CDR1 SGHAT and CDR2 FQNNGV. Trimming cost V 3 bases and J 3 bases; bases outside gene matches: 12. CDR3 protein: CASSLSGGRGGHTGELFF. The CDR3, as DNA: TGTGCCAGCAGCTTGTCCGGGGGCCGGGGGGGCCACACCGGGGAGCTGTTTTTT.

This clonotype was observed at least ten times. The genes are TRBV24-1 and TRBJ2-7; 7 bases are shared with TRBD2. Germline CDR1 reads KGHDR; CDR2 reads SFDVKD. With V trimmed by 7 bases and J by 2 bases, 10 bases remained unmatched. This CDR3 comprises 15 residues. CDR3: CATSPGGGLPYEQYF. CDR3 bases: TGTGCCACCAGCCCCGGCGGGGGTCTGCCCTACGAGCAGTACTTC.

This clonotype occurred a few times. CDR3 protein: CASSSRQGIGYEQYF. CDR3 coding DNA: TGCGCCAGCAGCAGCCGACAGGGGATAGGTTACGAGCAGTACTTC. The J gene is TRBJ2-7, the V gene TRBV5-1, with 8 positions matching TRBD1. CDR1 and CDR2 from the germline V gene are SGHRS and YFSETQ. The CDR3 runs to 15 residues. V was clipped by 4 bases and J by 4 bases; unmatched bases: 10.

This clonotype was observed many times. V usage is TRBV2 and J usage is TRBJ1-3; D call uncertain. The length of the CDR3 is 12 residues. CDR1 and CDR2 from the germline V gene are SNHLY and FYNNEI. Deletions cut 7 bases from V and 4 bases from J, with 8 bases between. The CDR3 nucleotides are TGTGCCAGCATGGGCCTCGGAAACACCATATATTTT. Its protein is CASMGLGNTIYF.

Many counts were recorded for this clonotype. In DNA, the CDR3 is TGCAGCGTTATATCGGACGGAGACACAGATACGCAGTATTTT. It translates to CSVISDGDTDTQYF. The V and J genes are TRBV29-1 and TRBJ2-3; no clear D. Germline V CDR1 and CDR2: SQVTM, ANQGSEA. The CDR3 runs to 14 residues. Trimming shortened V by 5 bases and J by 2 bases, and 14 bases separated the two germline ends.

This clonotype appeared many times. V usage is TRBV5-1 and J usage is TRBJ2-5; D unresolved. This CDR3 is 13 amino acids long. The V gene's germline CDR1 is SGHRS and CDR2 YFSETQ. V was cut by 0 bases and J by 4 bases, with 7 bases left in between. The CDR3 loop is CASSLEASETQYF. The CDR3 region has the DNA TGCGCCAGCAGCTTGGAAGCGTCAGAGACCCAGTACTTC.